These T cell receptor beta chains were read from a single sample in a study of PD-L1 blockade in urothelial cancer. TCRdb's copy holds only in-frame clones and misses some; the assay was immunoSEQ multiplex PCR. Of approximately 110,000 clones listed, approximately 85% are singletons. The sequences come from PBMCs, collected around atezolizumab (anti-PD-L1) treatment. Receptor source: a man over 45 with urothelial cancer. CDR3s include the opening cysteine and the closing phenylalanine or tryptophan. A D gene is named only where the DNA matches it firmly. The size field is filled for only some rows; it gives once, few, many or a size class.

size: NA; V: TRBV5-6; D: TRBD1; J: TRBJ1-4; CDR3: CASSRDRGYLATNEKLFF; DNA: TGTGCCAGCAGCCGGGACAGGGGCTACCTTGCAACTAATGAAAAACTGTTTTTT
size: NA; V: TRBV18; D: TRBD1; J: TRBJ1-2; CDR3: CASSPLGQGDGYTF; DNA: TGTGCCAGCTCACCACTAGGACAGGGGGATGGCTACACCTTC
size: NA; V: TRBV18; D: NA; J: TRBJ2-2; CDR3: CASSPRNGRTGELFF; DNA: TGTGCCAGCTCACCGAGAAATGGCAGGACCGGGGAGCTGTTTTTT
size: NA; V: TRBV19; D: TRBD2; J: TRBJ2-2; CDR3: CASKASGPMNTGELFF; DNA: TGTGCCAGTAAAGCTAGCGGGCCTATGAACACCGGGGAGCTGTTTTTT
size: NA; V: TRBV4-1; D: TRBD2; J: TRBJ2-1; CDR3: CASRRTSGSDRGNEQFF; DNA: TGCGCCAGCAGGCGGACTAGCGGGAGTGATAGGGGGAATGAGCAGTTCTTC
size: NA; V: TRBV19; D: NA; J: TRBJ2-2; CDR3: CASYRLNTGELFF; DNA: TGTGCCAGTTACAGATTGAACACCGGGGAGCTGTTTTTT
size: NA; V: TRBV5-4; D: NA; J: TRBJ2-3; CDR3: CASSLKGLTSTDTQYF; DNA: TGTGCCAGCAGCTTGAAGGGACTTACTAGCACAGATACGCAGTATTTT
size: NA; V: TRBV25-1; D: NA; J: TRBJ2-3; CDR3: CASSEGGQLTDTQYF; DNA: TGTGCCAGCAGTGAGGGGGGACAGCTAACAGATACGCAGTATTTT
size: few; V: TRBV2; D: TRBD1; J: TRBJ1-6; CDR3: CASKDRGRGSPLHF; DNA: TGTGCCAGCAAGGACAGGGGCAGGGGTTCACCCCTCCACTTT
size: few; V: TRBV6-5; D: TRBD1; J: TRBJ2-5; CDR3: CASSYLGQGDETQYF; DNA: TGTGCCAGCAGTTACTTAGGACAGGGGGACGAGACCCAGTACTTC
size: NA; V: TRBV28; D: TRBD2; J: TRBJ2-5; CDR3: CASSLLAGGPGETQYF; DNA: TGTGCCAGCAGTTTACTAGCGGGAGGGCCTGGGGAGACCCAGTACTTC
size: NA; V: TRBV6-1; D: TRBD1; J: TRBJ2-1; CDR3: CASSPGGQGADEQFF; DNA: TGTGCCAGCAGCCCCGGGGGACAGGGGGCAGATGAGCAGTTCTTC
size: NA; V: TRBV4-1; D: TRBD1; J: TRBJ1-6; CDR3: CASSQESWQGVSPLHF; DNA: TGCGCCAGCAGCCAAGAAAGCTGGCAGGGGGTATCACCCCTCCACTTT
size: NA; V: TRBV30; D: NA; J: TRBJ2-5; CDR3: CAWSFTLQETQYF; DNA: TGTGCCTGGAGTTTCACGCTACAAGAGACCCAGTACTTC
size: NA; V: TRBV7-8; D: TRBD2; J: TRBJ2-5; CDR3: CASSRRTSGSDLGETQYF; DNA: TGTGCCAGCAGCCGTCGGACTAGCGGGAGTGATTTGGGTGAGACCCAGTACTTC